The next 7 T cell receptor beta chains were all read from a single sample in a study of cytomegalovirus exposure and HLA in healthy donors. Primers for the PCR totalled 60 Vbeta and 13 Jbeta. The assay was immunoSEQ multiplex PCR, and TCRdb's table has in-frame clones only and misses some. Found here are approximately 280,000 clones, around 90% of them singletons; the top ten hold about 2.3%. Sequenced material: PBMCs. These receptor sequences come from a woman aged 18-29 years in good health and CMV-seronegative.

In its sample, this clone was seen once. The gene calls are TRBV6-4 and TRBJ2-1; 12 bases align to TRBD1. J was trimmed by 7 bases and V by 5 bases; bases with no gene match: 3. The germline gives CDR1 MRHNA, CDR2 SNTAGT. This CDR3 is built from 14 residues. The CDR3 here is CASSPGQGANEQFF. CDR3 nucleotides: TGTGCCAGCAGTCCGGGACAGGGGGCGAATGAGCAGTTCTTC.

This clone was observed a single time. The chain employs TRBV5-6 and TRBJ1-1; TRBD1 agrees at 10 bases. CDR3 length equals 16 residues. Trimming took 4 bases from V and 0 from J; bases not matched to a gene: 6. The V gene's germline CDR1 is SGHDT and CDR2 YYEEEE. The DNA for the CDR3 is TGTGCCAGCAGCCCACGGACAGGGGGAATGAACACTGAAGCTTTCTTT. Its translation: CASSPRTGGMNTEAFF.

This chain joins TRBV21-1 and TRBJ2-1; the table's D call TRBD1 went unverified against the DNA. TRBV21-1 is a recognized pseudogene. This CDR3 is 17 amino acids long. This CDR3 reads CASLRPGQGYLYNEQFF. The CDR3 DNA sequence: TGTGCCAGCCTCCGTCCGGGACAGGGGTACCTCTACAATGAGCAGTTCTTC.

The chain couples TRBV28 to TRBJ2-7, with a possible D match to TRBD1 (6 bases). V was trimmed by 6 bases and J by 0 bases, leaving 18 bases between them. Germline assignment: CDR1 MDHEN and CDR2 SYDVKM. The CDR3 totals 16 residues. This CDR3 reads CASSHRDLILSYEQYF. CDR3 in DNA: TGTGCCAGCAGCCACAGGGATCTTATACTCTCCTACGAGCAGTACTTC.

V gene TRBV11-2 combines with J gene TRBJ2-5; D call uncertain. This CDR3 spans 14 amino acids. The V end was cut by 4 bases, the J end by 5 bases, with 14 bases between. The germline V gene has CDR1 SGHAT and CDR2 FQNNGV. The CDR3 nucleotides read TGTGCCAGCAGCTCTATAGAGCGAACCGAGACCCAGTACTTC. It translates to CASSSIERTETQYF.

V gene TRBV9 combines with J gene TRBJ2-2, with D maybe TRBD1 (5 bases). The CDR3 extends over 16 amino acids. V was trimmed by 0 bases and J by 0 bases, leaving 9 bases between them. CDR1 and CDR2 (germline): SGDLS, YYNGEE. The CDR3 protein is CASSVVSGSNTGELFF. The CDR3 DNA reads TGTGCCAGCAGCGTAGTGTCAGGGTCGAACACCGGGGAGCTGTTTTTT. The full variable domain, in which reference TRBV9 and TRBJ2-2 provide the parts outside the CDR3, is DSGVTQTPKHLITATGQRVTLRCSPRSGDLSVYWYQQSLDQGLQFLIQYYNGEERAKGNILERFSAQQFPDLHSELNLSSLELGDSALYFCASSVVSGSNTGELFFGEGSRLTVL.

This clone was seen more than once but under ten times. The genes are TRBV19 and TRBJ1-5; 8 positions agree with TRBD1. The trim removed 10 bases at V and 7 bases at J, leaving 9 bases unmatched. Germline lookup yields CDR1 LNHDA and CDR2 SQIVND (reference sequence). The CDR3 has 13 residues. The CDR3 coding sequence is TGTGCCACCGGACAGGGAGTTGGGCAGCCCCAGCATTTT. As protein: CATGQGVGQPQHF.